The 10 T cell receptor beta chains listed next were all sequenced from one sample in a study of cytomegalovirus exposure and HLA in healthy donors. Method: immunoSEQ multiplex PCR; TCRdb's copy keeps in-frame clones and lacks some. Of about 360,000 clones in the sample, roughly 90% were seen once. The source material was PBMCs. These receptors all come from a woman between 18 and 30 years old in good health and CMV-seronegative.

J is TRBJ2-1 and V is TRBV5-4, with TRBD2 matching 12 bases. With V trimmed by 3 bases and J by 4 bases, 5 bases remained unmatched. The germline V gene has CDR1 SGHNT and CDR2 YYREEE (reference sequence). This CDR3 is built from 16 residues. The CDR3 DNA sequence: TGTGCCAGCAGCTGGGGCGGGACTAGCGGGTACAATGAGCAGTTCTTC. This sequence encodes CASSWGGTSGYNEQFF.

The chain joins TRBV5-1 to TRBJ1-1, with 8 bases fitting TRBD1. The J segment lost 0 bases and the V segment lost 4 bases, leaving 14 bases of the junction unmatched. CDR3 length equals 18 residues. Germline CDR1 is SGHRS and CDR2 is YFSETQ. The CDR3: CASSLDRAIGLVNTEAFF. As DNA, the CDR3 is TGCGCCAGCAGCCTGGACAGGGCCATCGGTTTGGTGAACACTGAAGCTTTCTTT.

The chain combines TRBV2 with TRBJ1-2; 11 bases line up with TRBD1. The junction had 5 bases not matched to a gene; V was cut back by 4 bases and J by 4 bases. The CDR3 contains 15 residues. The germline V gene encodes CDR1 SNHLY and CDR2 FYNNEI. The CDR3 reads CASSVAGTGGYGYTF. The CDR3 region has the DNA TGTGCCAGCAGTGTCGCCGGGACAGGGGGCTATGGCTACACCTTC.

A remark on this clone: A single base separates this from a much larger clone, so it may be a read error. Other DNA variants within this sample encode the same CDR3. This chain uses TRBV7-9 with TRBJ2-7, with 7 bases matching TRBD1. From germline, CDR1 is SEHNR and CDR2 FQNEAQ (reference sequence). V was pared by 5 bases and J by 3 bases, with 1 base of the junction left unmatched. The CDR3 consists of 12 residues. The CDR3 region has the DNA TGTGCCAGCAGCCCAGGGGGCTACGAGCAGTACTTC. Encoded protein: CASSPGGYEQYF.

The V call is TRBV5-1, the J call TRBJ2-1; 10 positions agree with TRBD2. This CDR3 comprises 16 residues. V shed 4 bases and J 5 bases; nucleotides not matched to a gene: 9. In germline, CDR1 is SGHRS, CDR2 YFSETQ. The CDR3 DNA reads as TGCGCCAGCAGCCCCGGACTAGCGGAGGTCGACAATGAGCAGTTCTTC. This sequence encodes CASSPGLAEVDNEQFF.

This clone was recorded a few times. This same CDR3 is encoded by further DNA sequences in the sample. The chain combines TRBV28 with TRBJ2-7; TRBD2 aligns across 11 bases. The V gene's germline CDR1 is MDHEN and CDR2 SYDVKM. The V and J ends lost 2 bases and 2 bases, in that order; junction bases with no gene match: 2. This CDR3 is 15 amino acids long. The CDR3 reads CASSLLSGRAYEQYF. CDR3 sequence (DNA): TGTGCCAGCAGTTTACTTAGCGGGAGGGCCTACGAGCAGTACTTC.

The chain employs TRBV27 and TRBJ2-5, with D maybe TRBD2 (6 bases). Trimming removed 2 bases from V and 5 bases from J, with 18 bases in between. The CDR3 contains 16 residues. The germline V gene encodes CDR1 MNHEY and CDR2 SMNVEV (reference sequence). CDR3 residues: CASSLSSGPRGETQYF. In nucleotides, the CDR3 is TGTGCCAGCAGTTTAAGCTCGGGGCCCCGGGGGGAGACCCAGTACTTC.

The rearrangement links TRBV9 to TRBJ1-5, with D maybe TRBD1 (6 bases). V shed 0 bases and J shed 4 bases, with 11 bases lying between them. This CDR3 has 15 amino acids. Germline V lookup: CDR1 SGDLS, CDR2 YYNGEE. CDR3 loop: CASSVEGHPNQPQHF. CDR3 sequence (DNA): TGTGCCAGCAGCGTAGAGGGACATCCGAATCAGCCCCAGCATTTT.

The chain employs TRBV6-5 and TRBJ1-2, with no clear D. CDR3 size: 14 residues. The germline V and J ends were trimmed by 0 bases and 3 bases, with 8 bases remaining between them. Germline-derived CDR1 and CDR2 are MNHEY and SVGAGI. CDR3 nucleotide sequence: TGTGCCAGCAGTTACTCCTCCGGGGACTATGGCTACACCTTC. Translating it yields CASSYSSGDYGYTF.

V usage is TRBV5-6 and J usage is TRBJ1-1; TRBD1 matches at 7 bases. The ends lost 8 bases at V and 1 base at J; junction bases unmatched: 5. Per germline, CDR1 SGHDT and CDR2 YYEEEE. CDR3 length equals 13 residues. The DNA of the CDR3 is TGTGCCAGTTTGGGACAGCAGAACACTGAAGCTTTCTTT. This codes for CASLGQQNTEAFF. Full variable domain (rest looked up from reference TRBV5-6 and TRBJ1-1): DAGVTQSPTHLIKTRGQQVTLRCSPKSGHDTVSWYQQALGQGPQFIFQYYEEEERQRGNFPDRFSGHQFPNYSSELNVNALLLGDSALYLCASLGQQNTEAFFGQGTRLTVV.